This record concerns one T cell receptor (beta chain) sequence. Its antigen has not been determined. Base qualities were left out, and no much larger clone turns up one base away. Relative to germline, V is missing 6 bases and J is missing 1 base, with 12 bases of the junction outside any gene match. The CDR3 contains 17 residues, cysteine and phenylalanine counted. Only CDR3 DNA remains: 51 bases, in frame from the first base. From a lookup of the germline V gene, CDR1 and CDR2 are MNHNS and SASEGT. Receptor libraries were prepared by RT-PCR. The instrument given in TCRdb is Illumina HiSeq 2500. The public reads were reprocessed in TCRdb via fastp at Q25 and MiXCR, keeping in-frame beta chains. Under each unique CDR3 protein, matching rows form one entry showing the most common genes and DNA. A total of roughly 780,000 distinct CDR3 sequences appear in this sample, roughly 20% of them only once. 9.5% to 13% of the sample lies in the top ten.

The data originate from a study of response to subunit inactivated influenza vaccine (dated by TCRdb to 2016 to 2018). As for the study more broadly: The study used deep quantitative T cell receptor repertoire profiling to track responses to a trivalent subunit inactivated influenza vaccine.

The study at large found these results: The authors proposed that each seasonal influenza vaccination may bring in only a limited number of new T cells.

Material: PBMCs from blood, obtained roughly 5 days after vaccination. This TCR derives from a man aged 50-60 years who received an inactivated influenza vaccine. Donor details come from another sample of the same person, matched by shared clones. The rearrangement combines TRBV6-1 with TRBJ1-1, with 9 central nucleotides matching TRBD1. At the DNA level, the sequence is TGTGCCAGCAGCAGTAACAGGGGGCGCGGAACGAACACTGAAGCTTTCTTT. This is translated as CASSSNRGRGTNTEAFF.